Below are 8 T cell receptor beta chains sequenced from a single sample in a study of blood T cell repertoires in COVID-19. The table came from immunoSEQ multiplex PCR; TCRdb's copy has only in-frame clones and leaves some out. The sample holds over 80,000 clones, roughly 90% seen once. The sample comprised peripheral blood. Receptors were obtained from a man in his sixties with acute or convalescent COVID-19.

The chain combines TRBV5-4 with TRBJ2-7, with 8 bases matching TRBD2. Germline CDR1 SGHNT, CDR2 YYREEE (reference sequence). This CDR3 is built from 14 residues. Trimming removed 4 bases from V and 2 bases from J; junction bases left unmatched: 5. The CDR3 reads CASSHTSGTYEQYF. DNA of the CDR3: TGTGCCAGCAGCCACACTAGCGGAACCTACGAGCAGTACTTC.

This clone was recorded only once. V gene TRBV14 combines with J gene TRBJ1-3, with TRBD1 as a possible D gene (5 bases). Germline V lookup: CDR1 SGHDN, CDR2 FVKESK. Trimming left V 1 base short and J 2 bases short, with 9 bases between. The CDR3 has 15 amino acids. The CDR3 here is CASSQGQGPGNTIYF. The CDR3 region has the DNA TGTGCCAGCAGCCAAGGTCAGGGCCCTGGAAACACCATATATTTT.

The rearrangement uses TRBV3-1 (or the pseudogene TRBV3-2) and TRBJ2-5; TRBD1 aligns across 9 bases. Germline assignment: CDR1 LGHDT and CDR2 YNNKEL (reference sequence). The CDR3 runs 17 residues. The V gene end was trimmed by 3 bases and the J gene end by 7 bases; junction bases not matched to a gene: 15. Written as DNA, the CDR3 is TGTGCCAGCAGCCAGCAATTACGGGACAGGGATGGGGGGACCCAGTACTTC. Its protein is CASSQQLRDRDGGTQYF.

This clone appeared once. V and J are TRBV19 and TRBJ2-1; 12 bases line up with TRBD1. With V trimmed by 5 bases and J by 3 bases, 14 bases remained unmatched. This CDR3 is 19 amino acids long. Germline assignment: CDR1 LNHDA and CDR2 SQIVND (reference sequence). In DNA form, the CDR3 reads TGTGCCAGTAGTCGACCCGGGACAGGGGGCGCCGGCTACTACAATGAGCAGTTCTTC. Amino acid sequence: CASSRPGTGGAGYYNEQFF. The full variable domain, completed using reference TRBV19 and TRBJ2-1, is DGGITQSPKYLFRKEGQNVTLSCEQNLNHDAMYWYRQDPGQGLRLIYYSQIVNDFQKGDIAEGYSVSREKKESFPLTVTSAQKNPTAFYLCASSRPGTGGAGYYNEQFFGPGTRLTVL.

This rearrangement joins TRBV5-1 to TRBJ2-2; 7 positions match TRBD2. Trimming took 0 bases from V and 7 from J; bases not matched to a gene: 6. In germline, CDR1 is SGHRS, CDR2 YFSETQ. CDR3 length equals 15 residues. CDR3 in amino acids: CASSLERGANGELFF. CDR3 sequence (DNA): TGCGCCAGCAGCTTGGAGCGGGGAGCAAACGGGGAGCTGTTTTTT.

This chain connects TRBV19 to TRBJ1-2, with 8 bases identical to TRBD1. CDR3 size: 14 residues. With 4 bases clipped from V and 2 bases from J, the junction kept 3 bases outside the gene matches. Germline V lookup: CDR1 LNHDA, CDR2 SQIVND (reference sequence). CDR3 sequence: CASSKDRENYGYTF. The CDR3 DNA follows: TGTGCCAGTAGTAAGGACAGGGAAAACTATGGCTACACCTTC.

The chain employs TRBV5-4 and TRBJ1-4; no clear D. Germline CDR1 is SGHNT and CDR2 is YYREEE (reference sequence). V dropped 3 bases and J dropped 4 bases, with 7 bases sitting between them. This CDR3 comprises 13 residues. CDR3 bases: TGTGCCAGCAGCTCCCCGGGTAATGAAAAACTGTTTTTT. It is translated as CASSSPGNEKLFF.

The V and J genes are TRBV7-6 and TRBJ1-4; 9 positions agree with TRBD1. This CDR3 is built from 15 residues. V dropped 5 bases and J dropped 7; count of bases not matched to a gene: 8. The germline CDR1 and CDR2 sequences are SGHVS and FNYEAQ. In DNA, the CDR3 is TGTGCCAGCAGCACACCGGGACAGGGCGTTGAAAAACTGTTTTTT. It yields the protein CASSTPGQGVEKLFF.